A selection of T cell receptor beta chains follows, all from one sample in a study of shared clonotypes between healthy human individuals. Clones were sequenced by immunoSEQ multiplex PCR, and TCRdb holds only the in-frame ones, with some missing. The data contain roughly 2.2 million clones, about nine tenths of them seen just once; the ten biggest clones take up 0.37%. The specimen was naive CD4+ T cells from PBMCs. These receptors were taken from a man between 18 and 29 years old in good health. Some clones in this sample may be carry-over from other donors' samples. The CDR3 runs from the conserved cysteine through the conserved F or W. The D gene is left open where the match is weak. Where a row states a size, it is once, few, many or the class of an expanded clone; other rows omit it.

J: TRBJ1-1
size: NA
D: NA
V: TRBV19
DNA: TGTGCCAGGCTCAGTGGACAGAGAAAGAACACTGAAGCTTTCTTT
CDR3: CARLSGQRKNTEAFF

J: TRBJ2-1
size: NA
D: NA
V: TRBV5-4
DNA: TGTGCCAGCAGCTCCTCGGACATGCGGCAGTTCTTC
CDR3: CASSSSDMRQFF

J: TRBJ2-2
size: NA
D: TRBD1
V: TRBV11-3
DNA: TGTGCCAGCAGCTCGCGACAGGGGGCCGGGGAGCTGTTTTTT
CDR3: CASSSRQGAGELFF

J: TRBJ2-1
size: NA
D: TRBD2
V: TRBV5-6
DNA: TGTGCCAGCAGCTTCGGTAGCGGGAGGCTCAATGAGCAGTTCTTC
CDR3: CASSFGSGRLNEQFF

J: TRBJ1-1
size: NA
D: NA
V: TRBV7-3
DNA: TGTGCCAGCAAACAGGACAGGAACACTGAAGCTTTCTTT
CDR3: CASKQDRNTEAFF

J: TRBJ2-3
size: NA
D: TRBD2
V: TRBV5-1
DNA: TGCGCCAGCAGCTTGATTACTAGCGACACAGATACGCAGTATTTT
CDR3: CASSLITSDTDTQYF

J: TRBJ2-2
size: NA
D: TRBD2
V: TRBV2
DNA: TGTGCCAGCAGGATGACTAGCGGGAGTCGAACCGGGGAGCTGTTTTTT
CDR3: CASRMTSGSRTGELFF

J: TRBJ2-7
size: NA
D: NA
V: TRBV7-2
DNA: TGTGCCAGCAGCTTATCAAGTAGCGGTCGGTTTGACGAGCAGTACTTC
CDR3: CASSLSSSGRFDEQYF

J: TRBJ2-7
size: NA
D: TRBD1
V: TRBV18
DNA: TGTGCCAGCTCACCGGGACAGGGAAGGAACGAGCAGTACTTC
CDR3: CASSPGQGRNEQYF

J: TRBJ2-1
size: NA
D: NA
V: TRBV29-1
DNA: TGCAGCGTTGACGGTGGGACTTACAATGAGCAGTTCTTC
CDR3: CSVDGGTYNEQFF

J: TRBJ2-2
size: NA
D: NA
V: TRBV28
DNA: TGTGCCAGCAGTTTACGGACAGCAACCACCGGGGAGCTGTTTTTT
CDR3: CASSLRTATTGELFF

J: TRBJ2-7
size: NA
D: NA
V: TRBV5-1
DNA: TGCGCCAGCAGCTTGGGATTAGCTGGCGAGCAGTACTTC
CDR3: CASSLGLAGEQYF

J: TRBJ2-6
size: NA
D: TRBD2
V: TRBV19
DNA: TGTGCCAGTAGTGTCCGTAGCGGGGCCTCTGGGGCCAACGTCCTGACTTTC
CDR3: CASSVRSGASGANVLTF

J: TRBJ1-5
size: NA
D: NA
V: TRBV7-2
DNA: TGTGCCAGCAGCTTAGCGCTAGGGGGAGATCAGCCCCAGCATTTT
CDR3: CASSLALGGDQPQHF

J: TRBJ1-4
size: NA
D: TRBD1
V: TRBV28
DNA: TGTGCCAGCACCCCCCCGGCAGGGACAGGGCCTGAAAAACTGTTTTTT
CDR3: CASTPPAGTGPEKLFF

J: TRBJ2-7
size: NA
D: NA
V: TRBV14
DNA: TGTGCCAGCAGCCGCGGGAGAGGGACATACCTTTACGAGCAGTACTTC
CDR3: CASSRGRGTYLYEQYF

J: TRBJ1-3
size: NA
D: TRBD1
V: TRBV11-2
DNA: TGTGCCAGCAGCTTAGTTCTGGGACAGGGATCTGGAAACACCATATATTTT
CDR3: CASSLVLGQGSGNTIYF

J: TRBJ2-2
size: NA
D: TRBD2
V: TRBV30
DNA: TGTGCCTGGCAAGCGGGACACACCGGGGAGCTGTTTTTT
CDR3: CAWQAGHTGELFF

J: TRBJ2-1
size: NA
D: NA
V: TRBV6-1
DNA: TGTGCCAGCATAGAAACCCTCCCGGGCAATGAGCAGTTCTTC
CDR3: CASIETLPGNEQFF

J: TRBJ2-3
size: NA
D: NA
V: TRBV2
DNA: TGTGCCAGCAAGAGGGGCAGCACAGATACGCAGTATTTT
CDR3: CASKRGSTDTQYF

J: TRBJ2-1
size: NA
D: TRBD2
V: TRBV11-3
DNA: TGTGCCAGCAGCTTAGATGATGTGCGGGGACTAGCGTCCTACAATGAGCAGTTCTTC
CDR3: CASSLDDVRGLASYNEQFF

J: TRBJ2-7
size: NA
D: NA
V: TRBV13
DNA: TGTGCCAGCAGCCCAGGAACTGCCTACGAGCAGTACTTC
CDR3: CASSPGTAYEQYF

J: TRBJ2-7
size: NA
D: TRBD1
V: TRBV5-1
DNA: TGCGCCAGCAGCTTAGGCGGGGACAGGGGGAACGAGCAGTACTTC
CDR3: CASSLGGDRGNEQYF

J: TRBJ1-1
size: few
D: NA
V: TRBV30
DNA: TGTGCCTGGAGTGCCGGGTTCAGGGAAGCTTTCTTT
CDR3: CAWSAGFREAFF

J: TRBJ2-3
size: NA
D: NA
V: TRBV25-1
DNA: TGTGCCAGCAGTGAACCTAATCCCGGGCTAGCAGATACGCAGTATTTT
CDR3: CASSEPNPGLADTQYF

J: TRBJ1-2
size: NA
D: TRBD1
V: TRBV5-8
DNA: TGTGCCAGCAGCTTGTACAGGGGGCTGCATGGCTACACCTTC
CDR3: CASSLYRGLHGYTF

J: TRBJ2-3
size: NA
D: TRBD2
V: TRBV11-3
DNA: TGTGCCAGCAGCTCGAGAGGACTAGCGGAAAGCACAGATACGCAGTATTTT
CDR3: CASSSRGLAESTDTQYF

J: TRBJ2-5
size: NA
D: TRBD1
V: TRBV28
DNA: TGTGCCAGCAGACCGGACAGGGGGCGAGGTGGGGAGACCCAGTACTTC
CDR3: CASRPDRGRGGETQYF

J: TRBJ2-5
size: NA
D: NA
V: TRBV7-6
DNA: TGTGCCAGCAGTACCAATAGCGGTAAAGAGACCCAGTACTTC
CDR3: CASSTNSGKETQYF

J: TRBJ2-7
size: once
D: NA
V: TRBV5-1
DNA: TGCGCCACCCAAAAACTACCGGACGGGCCCTACGAGCAGTACTTC
CDR3: CATQKLPDGPYEQYF

J: TRBJ2-1
size: NA
D: TRBD2
V: TRBV28
DNA: TGTGCCAGCAGGACTCGGGCTAGCGGAAGCTCCTACAATGAGCAGTTCTTC
CDR3: CASRTRASGSSYNEQFF

J: TRBJ1-2
size: few
D: TRBD1
V: TRBV29-1
DNA: TGCAGCGTTGCCGGACAGGGGGCGGGTGGCTACACCTTC
CDR3: CSVAGQGAGGYTF

J: TRBJ1-4
size: NA
D: NA
V: TRBV28
DNA: TGTGCCAGCAGTGCCGAAGGAGGGTCTAGGGGAAAACTGTTTTTT
CDR3: CASSAEGGSRGKLFF

J: TRBJ2-2
size: few
D: NA
V: TRBV7-9
DNA: TGTGCCAGCATCGGGGGGCGGACCGACACCGGGGAGCTGTTTTTT
CDR3: CASIGGRTDTGELFF

J: TRBJ2-3
size: NA
D: NA
V: TRBV28
DNA: TGTGCCAGCAGTTCGATAAGCCAATTAGATACGCAGTATTTT
CDR3: CASSSISQLDTQYF

J: TRBJ2-7
size: NA
D: NA
V: TRBV18
DNA: TGTGCCAGCTCACCGGGTCCTCTGTCGGTCTACGAGCAGTACTTC
CDR3: CASSPGPLSVYEQYF

J: TRBJ2-7
size: NA
D: NA
V: TRBV11-2
DNA: TGTGCCAGCAGCTTAGGTGATGCCTACGAGCAGTACTTC
CDR3: CASSLGDAYEQYF

J: TRBJ1-1
size: few
D: NA
V: TRBV14
DNA: TGTGCCAGCAGCCCCAGCCTGAACACTGAAGCTTTCTTT
CDR3: CASSPSLNTEAFF

J: TRBJ1-5
size: NA
D: TRBD1
V: TRBV7-2
DNA: TGTGCCAGCAGCTACGGGACACAGGGGGGTCAGCCCCAGCATTTT
CDR3: CASSYGTQGGQPQHF

J: TRBJ1-5
size: NA
D: TRBD1
V: TRBV5-1
DNA: TGCGCCAGCAGCCCGACAGGGGGCCTCAATCAGCCCCAGCATTTT
CDR3: CASSPTGGLNQPQHF